What follows describes a single T cell receptor (beta chain). This record comes from a study of blood T cell repertoires in COVID-19. Looking at the study overall: Whether acute or convalescent, the COVID-19 samples came from the United States, Italy and Spain. The cDNA or gDNA used as material had been derived from T cells, B-cell-depleted T cells, or PBMCs.

Original data processing: Estimation of nucleated cell counts was performed using reference gene primer amplification. Using immunoSEQ multiplex PCR, the repertoire was profiled, and TCRdb retains in-frame clones only, with some absent. Clone size and V and J calls were adopted from that table, with D and trimming inferred from the DNA. The sample yields about 190,000 clones, nearly 85% seen once. The sequence was collected from a woman in her thirties with acute or convalescent COVID-19. The sequenced sample consisted of peripheral blood.

This chain's CDR3 is CASSSGTGNTEAFF. CDR3 nucleotides: TGTGCCAGCTCATCGGGGACAGGGAACACTGAAGCTTTCTTT. The gene calls are TRBV18 and TRBJ1-1; 8 bases line up with TRBD1. The V segment lost 5 bases and the J segment 1 base; nucleotides outside the gene matches: 3. The CDR3 is 14 amino acids. The V gene's germline CDR1 is KGHSH and CDR2 LQKENI.